The TCR beta chain described here comes from a study of blood T cells in healthy people across ages (dated by TCRdb to the mid-2010s). Looking at the study overall: In model experiments, template switching captured roughly one uniquely barcoded TCR beta cDNA molecule for every two T cells. The study measured age-related changes in TCR beta repertoire diversity using deep sequencing normalized with unique cDNA molecular identifiers. Four age groups were formed from the donors: young (average roughly 16 years), middle-aged (approximately 41), aged (about 68) and long-lived (more than 75). Donors of different ages were randomly distributed across sequencing lanes to avoid experimental bias. The study analyzed two additional independent replicas of 1 million unique cDNA reads from the same blood draw for two donors, one aged 18 to 29 and one aged 80 or older.

There are a few counts of this clonotype. The target of this receptor is not known. No base-level quality is on record; no much larger clone is a single base apart. Paper-wide results and their limitations: The CMV infection status of donors was not known, potentially confounding age-related changes in expanded clonotypes. Because profiling used bulk unsorted PBMCs, naive and antigen-experienced compartments could not be compared conclusively. Compared with the aged group, the long-lived group had more naive CD4+ T cells, fewer expanded clones and increased TCR diversity, suggesting age selection. As age increased, observed TCR beta diversity per million T cells dropped in a roughly linear way, and a significant reduction was already evident by age about 40. There was a strong correlation between observed TCR beta diversity and the percentage of naive T cells measured by flow cytometry. Estimates of total diversity from one million sequenced T cells were regarded as lower bounds and underestimates.

The library was produced with 5' RACE. Sequencing was carried out with an Illumina HiSeq 2500. A second PCR of roughly 6 to 11 cycles was run with a J-beta primer mix and a sample-barcoded 5' primer. A unique molecular identifier was introduced onto each TCR beta cDNA molecule by a template-switch 5' adaptor carrying 12 random nucleotides. Each sample yielded at least 3 million CDR3-containing paired-end reads. The Mint cDNA synthesis kit, primed by a TRBC-specific oligonucleotide, was used to synthesize first-strand cDNA from all RNA. After uracil-DNA glycosylase treatment, a first 18-cycle PCR used universal primers M1SS and BC2_uni_R on all cDNA. As for how the authors treated the data: For normalization, 1 million high-quality reads were randomly selected from each sample, with every read carrying a distinct molecular identifier. Reads with shared molecular identifiers were discarded instead of being binned into consensus sequences. MiTCR, run with a Q25 quality threshold and the strictest error-elimination algorithm, handled CDR3 identification, clonotype clustering and error correction. A nonparametric unseen species model using Euler transformation provided a lower-bound estimate of total TCR beta diversity. TCRdb redid the processing of the public reads, applying fastp at Q25 and MiXCR, and retained in-frame beta chains. Rows with one shared CDR3 protein collapse into an entry with the most common genes and DNA. It is TCRdb's table, rather than the study itself, that gives the V and J calls and clone size. The table for this sample lists approximately 600,000 distinct CDR3 sequences; approximately 50% of them were counted only once. The ten largest make up over 30% of the sample.

The CDR3 starts with the cysteine, ends with the phenylalanine, and has 16 residues. Of the read, only the CDR3 DNA is kept; its 48 bases are in frame from base 1. Per the germline V gene, KGHDR is the CDR1 and SFDVKD is the CDR2. V trim: 4 bases; J trim: 1 base; unmatched bases: 4. The donors were some 36 Caucasian individuals from Russia, aged roughly 6 to 90 years, who were systemically healthy. Around 9.8 milliliters of peripheral blood were collected from each donor into EDTA-treated Vacutainer tubes. Ficoll-Paque density-gradient centrifugation was used to isolate PBMCs, with at least 6 million obtained per sample. Total RNA was extracted from PBMCs with Trizol reagent, with at least 5 micrograms obtained per sample. The percentages of naive CD45RAhigh/CD27high T cells were determined by flow cytometry on a PBMC aliquot from every donor.

Rearrangement joined TRBV24-1 to TRBJ1-5, with TRBD1 matching 9 junction bases. The sequencing input was blood. The receptor comes from a man in his fifties or sixties in good health. In nucleotides, the sequence is TGTGCCACCAGTGAAGCCGGGACAGGGAGCAATCAGCCCCAGCATTTT. This yields the protein CATSEAGTGSNQPQHF.